These 9 T cell receptor beta chains came from one sample sequenced in a study of T cells after yellow fever vaccination. Via MiXCR, TCRdb re-called the 5' RACE reads, giving one row per CDR3 protein. The table records more than 80,000 distinct CDR3 sequences, under 6.5% of them present only once. The material was CD8+ T cells sorted from PBMCs, obtained 10 days after the yellow fever booster vaccination. All receptors derive from a man between 18 and 35 years old who received the YFV17D yellow fever vaccine.

This clonotype has a handful of counts. The chain links TRBV3-1 to TRBJ2-7; D is ambiguous. This CDR3 has 13 amino acids. Germline CDR1 and CDR2: LGHDT and YNNKEL (reference sequence). Deletions cut 0 bases from V and 6 bases from J, with 9 bases between. CDR3 in DNA: TGTGCCAGCAGCCAAGATCTAAAGGCCGAGCAGTACGTC. It is translated as CASSQDLKAEQYV.

This clonotype appeared a few times. The CDR3 reads CASSLRGGAYEQYV. As DNA, the CDR3 is TGTGCCAGCAGTTTAAGAGGGGGCGCTTACGAGCAGTACGTC. The chain couples TRBV28 to TRBJ2-7; TRBD1 matches at 7 bases. Trimming cost V 2 bases and J 4 bases; bases outside gene matches: 5. The CDR3 extends over 14 amino acids. CDR1 and CDR2 from the germline V gene are MDHEN and SYDVKM.

This clonotype was observed many times. The chain joins TRBV7-2 to TRBJ2-7; 8 bases match TRBD2. Germline CDR1 is SGHTA and CDR2 is FQGNSA. With V trimmed by 7 bases and J by 7 bases, 9 bases remained unmatched. This CDR3 has 13 residues. The CDR3 is CASNLSGGWEQYF. CDR3 bases: TGTGCCAGCAACTTGAGCGGGGGTTGGGAGCAGTACTTC.

There are many counts of this clonotype. This sequence joins TRBV4-1 and TRBJ1-5, with 7 nucleotides matching TRBD1. The CDR3 has 15 amino acids. With 1 base clipped from V and 6 bases from J, the junction kept 6 bases outside the gene matches. Germline CDR1 MGHRA, CDR2 YSYEKL. This CDR3 reads CASSQAQGLGQPQHF. As DNA, the CDR3 is TGCGCCAGCAGCCAAGCACAGGGGCTCGGTCAGCCCCAGCATTTT.

The rearrangement uses TRBV5-4 and TRBJ2-6; no firm D call. Germline loops: CDR1 SGHNT, CDR2 YYREEE (reference sequence). This CDR3 region has 16 residues. V lost 0 bases to trimming and J lost 4 bases, with 11 bases between them. The CDR3 DNA reads TGTGCCAGCAGCTTGGGGACCCACTACGGGGCCAACGTCCTGACTTTC. Amino acids: CASSLGTHYGANVLTF.

V and J are TRBV3-1 and TRBJ2-1; a weak D match, TRBD2 (7 bases). The CDR3 is 14 amino acids. Trimming took 4 bases from V and 5 from J, leaving 12 bases between them. Germline lookup yields CDR1 LGHDT and CDR2 YNNKEL (reference sequence). For the CDR3, the DNA is TGTGCCAGCAGCCTGGCGGGGGACAACAATGAGCAGTTCTTC. Encoded protein: CASSLAGDNNEQFF.

The chain carries TRBV11-1 and TRBJ2-5, with TRBD2 as a possible D gene (5 bases). Trimming took 5 bases from V and 5 from J, leaving 12 bases between them. The germline CDR1 and CDR2 sequences are SGHAT and FQDESV (reference sequence). The CDR3 contains 13 residues. CDR3 DNA sequence: TGTGCCAGCAGCCCTATGAGGGTCGAGACCCAGTACTTC. Its protein is CASSPMRVETQYF.

This clonotype showed up just a few times. The rearrangement links TRBV30 to TRBJ1-1; D perhaps matches TRBD1 (5 bases). CDR1 is GTSNPN and CDR2 is SVGIG in the germline V gene (reference sequence). The CDR3 runs to 16 residues. The germline V and J ends were trimmed by 5 bases and 3 bases, with 22 bases remaining between them. The CDR3: CAWWDWGRTEDTEAFF. As DNA, the CDR3 is TGTGCCTGGTGGGACTGGGGCCGGACGGAGGACACTGAAGCTTTCTTT. Full variable domain (outside the CDR3, taken from reference TRBV30 and TRBJ1-1): SQTIHQWPATLVQPVGSPLSLECTVEGTSNPNLYWYRQAAGRGLQLLFYSVGIGQISSEVPQNLSASRPQDRQFILSSKKLLLSDSGFYLCAWWDWGRTEDTEAFFGQGTRLTVV.

V usage is TRBV5-4 and J usage is TRBJ2-6, with TRBD1 matching over 8 bases. Germline V gives CDR1 SGHNT, CDR2 YYREEE (reference sequence). V was pared by 3 bases and J by 0 bases, with 5 bases of the junction left unmatched. This CDR3 has 17 amino acids. The CDR3 spells CASSSGTGYSGANVLTF. In DNA form, the CDR3 reads TGTGCCAGCAGCTCCGGGACAGGATACTCTGGGGCCAACGTCCTGACTTTC.